The rows below give T cell receptor beta chains drawn from one sample of a study of spatial heterogeneity in lung cancer. Using its own MiXCR run on the 5' RACE reads, TCRdb lists one record per CDR3 protein. The sample shows approximately 93,000 distinct CDR3 sequences, just under 20% of them seen only once. The sample was PBMCs, taken at follow-up. These TCRs come from a male donor with early-stage non-small cell lung cancer. Both conserved end residues are part of each CDR3. Each record gives: J gene, D gene, clone size, V gene, CDR3 protein, CDR3 DNA. The D gene is left open where the match is weak. Not every row has a clone size; where given, it reads once, few, many or a size class.

TRBJ2-1 | - | few | TRBV29-1 | CSVEGARGAYNEQFF | TGCAGCGTTGAAGGTGCCCGAGGGGCGTACAATGAGCAGTTCTTC
TRBJ1-4 | - | - | TRBV7-9 | CASSEKDSATNEKLFF | TGTGCCAGCAGCGAAAAAGACAGTGCAACTAATGAAAAACTGTTTTTT
TRBJ1-6 | - | few | TRBV30 | CAWSLGQTSSYNSPLHF | TGTGCCTGGAGTCTAGGACAGACGAGCTCCTATAATTCACCCCTCCACTTT
TRBJ2-4 | TRBD2 | - | TRBV25-1 | CASSGPGTSFLSQNIQYF | TGTGCCAGCAGTGGCCCCGGGACTAGCTTTTTGTCCCAAAACATTCAGTACTTC
TRBJ2-1 | - | few | TRBV5-6 | CASSFRGLQAPLAVQFF | TGTGCCAGCAGCTTCAGGGGACTTCAGGCCCCTCTCGCTGTGCAGTTCTTC
TRBJ1-2 | - | few | TRBV2 | CASSPPRVGYTF | TGTGCCAGCAGTCCACCCAGGGTGGGCTACACCTTC
TRBJ2-1 | TRBD2 | - | TRBV6-5 | CASSYKRGAYNEQFF | TGTGCCAGCAGTTATAAGCGGGGGGCATACAATGAGCAGTTCTTC
TRBJ2-1 | - | few | TRBV12-3/TRBV12-4 | CASSFRRGTYNEQFF | TGTGCCAGCAGTTTTAGGAGGGGTACCTACAATGAGCAGTTCTTC
TRBJ2-7 | - | few | TRBV15 | CATSRGGDSYEQYF | TGTGCCACCAGCAGAGGGGGGGACTCCTACGAGCAGTACTTC
TRBJ2-3 | - | few | TRBV2 | CASSVQAYPSTDTQYF | TGTGCCAGCAGTGTTCAAGCGTACCCTAGCACAGATACGCAGTATTTT
TRBJ1-1 | - | - | TRBV3-1 | CASRPSLGTEAFF | TGTGCCAGCAGACCTTCACTAGGCACTGAAGCTTTCTTT
TRBJ2-1 | TRBD1 | - | TRBV2 | CASSGQGAYNEQFF | TGTGCCAGCAGTGGACAGGGGGCCTACAATGAGCAGTTCTTC
TRBJ1-3 | - | few | TRBV12-2 | CASRRRELYF | TGTGCAAGTCGCCGGAGAGAGTTATATTTT
TRBJ1-2 | - | - | TRBV20-1 | CSARDLGESYGYTF | TGCAGTGCTAGAGATCTGGGGGAGAGCTATGGCTACACCTTC
TRBJ1-6 | - | - | TRBV7-3 | CASSLVPGRDSPLHF | TGTGCCAGCAGCTTAGTCCCGGGGCGGGATTCACCCCTCCACTTT
TRBJ1-4 | TRBD1 | - | TRBV20-1 | CSAEDRGDEKLFF | TGCAGTGCAGAGGACAGGGGAGACGAAAAACTGTTTTTT
TRBJ2-7 | - | few | TRBV20-1 | CSARLGFHEQYF | TGCAGTGCTAGATTAGGGTTCCACGAGCAGTACTTC
TRBJ2-3 | TRBD2 | - | TRBV5-4 | CASSLAGGVSSTDTQYF | TGTGCCAGCAGCCTAGCGGGAGGGGTATCTAGCACAGATACGCAGTATTTT
TRBJ1-1 | TRBD1 | many | TRBV29-1 | CSVFIRGREAFF | TGCAGCGTTTTCATCAGGGGGCGTGAAGCTTTCTTT
TRBJ1-1 | - | - | TRBV9 | CASSPTGMNTEPFF | TGTGCCAGCAGCCCGACAGGTATGAACACTGAACCTTTCTTT
TRBJ1-6 | - | few | TRBV7-9 | CASSSRGADSPLHF | TGTGCCAGCAGCTCCAGGGGAGCGGATTCACCCCTCCACTTT
TRBJ1-1 | - | - | TRBV7-2 | CASSSQARVAETEAFF | TGTGCCAGCAGCTCACAGGCGAGGGTAGCGGAGACTGAAGCTTTCTTT
TRBJ1-2 | TRBD1 | - | TRBV4-3 | CASSRVGQGGNYGYTF | TGCGCCAGCAGCCGGGTCGGACAGGGAGGTAACTATGGCTACACCTTC
TRBJ1-6 | TRBD1 | - | TRBV5-1 | CASSGTTGGAGSPLHF | TGCGCCAGCAGCGGTACGACAGGGGGCGCGGGATCACCCCTCCACTTT
TRBJ1-1 | - | - | TRBV5-1 | CASSAGPSNTEAFF | TGCGCCAGCAGCGCGGGACCGTCGAACACTGAAGCTTTCTTT
TRBJ1-2 | TRBD1 | few | TRBV20-1 | CSARDTDRGYGYTF | TGCAGTGCTAGAGATACCGACAGGGGGTATGGCTACACCTTC
TRBJ2-2 | TRBD1 | few | TRBV20-1 | CSAAGQVTGELFF | TGCAGTGCCGCAGGACAGGTCACCGGGGAGCTGTTTTTT
TRBJ1-1 | TRBD1 | - | TRBV7-9 | CASNRDRGIGSTEAFF | TGTGCCAGCAACAGGGACAGGGGAATCGGAAGCACTGAAGCTTTCTTT
TRBJ2-1 | - | medium-sized | TRBV6-5 | CASSKANRVREQFF | TGTGCCAGCAGTAAAGCTAACCGGGTCAGGGAGCAGTTCTTC
TRBJ2-1 | TRBD2 | many | TRBV7-3 | CASSLIPTGTSYNEQFF | TGTGCCAGCAGCTTAATCCCAACCGGGACTAGCTACAATGAGCAGTTCTTC
TRBJ1-2 | TRBD1 | - | TRBV20-1 | CSARVSGQGGYGYTF | TGCAGTGCTAGAGTATCAGGACAGGGAGGCTATGGCTACACCTTC
TRBJ2-5 | TRBD2 | few | TRBV7-7 | CASSYGTSLETQYF | TGTGCCAGCAGCTACGGGACTAGTCTAGAGACCCAGTACTTC
TRBJ2-1 | - | - | TRBV4-1 | CASSQDTGSSYNEQFF | TGCGCCAGCAGCCAAGATACAGGTAGCTCCTACAATGAGCAGTTCTTC
TRBJ2-4 | - | - | TRBV20-1 | CSASQAIAKNIQYF | TGCAGTGCTAGTCAAGCAATAGCCAAAAACATTCAGTACTTC
TRBJ1-1 | - | - | TRBV12-3/TRBV12-4 | CASSFTTEAFF | TGTGCCAGCAGTTTCACCACTGAAGCTTTCTTT
TRBJ2-7 | - | - | TRBV4-1 | CASSQLGLRHYEQYF | TGCGCCAGCAGCCAACTAGGACTCCGCCACTACGAGCAGTACTTC
TRBJ2-5 | - | few | TRBV5-1 | CASSFSGDVETQYF | TGCGCCAGCAGCTTCTCGGGGGACGTAGAGACCCAGTACTTC
TRBJ2-2 | - | few | TRBV21-1 | CASSPEWGPNGGELFF | TGTGCCAGCAGCCCCGAGTGGGGACCTAATGGCGGGGAGCTGTTTTTT